A single sample gave rise to the 18 T cell receptor beta chains below, sequenced in a study of T cell changes during pregnancy in multiple sclerosis (dated by TCRdb to the late 2010s). The library was obtained by the immunoSEQ multiplex PCR assay. Here the immuneACCESS table is served through TCRdb, limited to in-frame sequences with V and J called. Missing clones are a known gap in these copies; in checked studies unresolved V genes cover under half, and the rest lacks a known reason. The sample includes 45,000 or so clones, with more than 70% observed a single time. The leading ten clones occupy around 5.6% of the sample. Sequencing was performed on CD8+ T cells from peripheral blood mononuclear cells, taken after pregnancy. The receptors come from a female donor in good health, enrolled as a control in a pregnancy study.

The chain recombines TRBV9 with TRBJ2-7; a possible D gene is TRBD2 (5 bases). With 0 bases removed from V and 0 bases from J, the gap between germline ends came to 13 bases. Germline V gene lookup returns CDR1 SGDLS and CDR2 YYNGEE. The CDR3 consists of 16 residues. As DNA, the CDR3 is TGTGCCAGCAGCGTAGGTGATAGCGCTGCCTCCTACGAGCAGTACTTC. Protein product: CASSVGDSAASYEQYF.

This rearrangement joins TRBV9 to TRBJ2-2; D ambiguous. Between the trimmed V and J ends, which lost 3 bases and 3 bases, there was a span of 3 bases. This CDR3 region has 12 residues. Germline V gene sequence: CDR1 SGDLS, CDR2 YYNGEE. Written as DNA, the CDR3 is TGTGCCAGCAGCGACTACACCGGGGAGCTGTTTTTT. Translated, it gives CASSDYTGELFF.

V is TRBV4-3 and J is TRBJ1-2; D is ambiguous. V was pared by 0 bases and J by 4 bases, with 12 bases between. Germline V CDR1 and CDR2: LGHNA, YSLEER. The CDR3 loop spans 15 amino acids. The CDR3 loop reads CASSQDGNNGYGYTF. The CDR3 nucleotides read TGCGCCAGCAGCCAAGATGGCAACAATGGCTATGGCTACACCTTC.

This clone has just one count. The V and J genes are TRBV7-9 and TRBJ1-2, with D perhaps TRBD1 (5 bases). V was pared by 5 bases and J by 6 bases, with 13 bases between. Germline V lookup: CDR1 SEHNR, CDR2 FQNEAQ (reference sequence). This CDR3 comprises 13 residues. The CDR3 coding sequence is TGTGCCAGCAGCCCCCCCGGGGGTCATGGCTACACCTTC. The encoded protein is CASSPPGGHGYTF.

The V gene is TRBV7-6, the J gene TRBJ2-3; TRBD2 matches 8 bases. V shed 5 bases and J 4 bases; nucleotides not matched to a gene: 20. CDR3 length: 19 amino acids. CDR1 and CDR2 (germline): SGHVS, FNYEAQ. CDR3 nucleotides: TGTGCCAGCAGCCTACGTCCCGGGGGGGCCGTTTTCGTGTCAGATACGCAGTATTTT. This encodes CASSLRPGGAVFVSDTQYF.

The chain employs TRBV10-3 and TRBJ1-1, with 8 bases identical to TRBD1. The CDR3 extends over 16 amino acids. Germline CDR1 and CDR2: ENHRY and SYGVKD. Trimming cost V 2 bases and J 0 bases; bases outside gene matches: 5. The CDR3 region has the DNA TGTGCCATCAGTGAGGGGACAGGTATCTTGAACACTGAAGCTTTCTTT. It codes for CAISEGTGILNTEAFF.

The V call is TRBV25-1, the J call TRBJ2-1; 7 bases align to TRBD2. Per the germline V gene, CDR1 is MGHDK and CDR2 is SYGVNS. V gave up 6 bases and J gave up 12 bases; unmatched junction bases: 5. The CDR3 sequence is 11 residues long. The DNA of the CDR3 is TGTGCCAGCAGCGCTAGCGGAGGGCAGTTCTTC. Its protein is CASSASGGQFF.

The chain employs TRBV9 and TRBJ2-7; 9 bases map to TRBD2. V lost 4 bases and J lost 2; bases outside the gene matches: 4. CDR3 length equals 14 residues. Germline loops: CDR1 SGDLS, CDR2 YYNGEE. CDR3 loop: CASSRGGDPYEQYF. The CDR3 nucleotides read TGTGCCAGCAGCCGCGGGGGGGACCCCTACGAGCAGTACTTC.

This clone was picked up a small number of times. The rearrangement joins TRBV28 to TRBJ2-7, with D possibly being TRBD2 (6 bases). The CDR3 is 14 amino acids. Per germline, CDR1 MDHEN and CDR2 SYDVKM. V lost 2 bases and J lost 7, with 15 bases in between. CDR3 DNA: TGTGCCAGCAGTTTAGGGCGGGACCTTATTGAGCAGTACTTC. Translating it yields CASSLGRDLIEQYF.

The chain carries TRBV6-1 and TRBJ2-7; TRBD2 aligns across 7 bases. The germline gives CDR1 MNHNS, CDR2 SASEGT. The V and J ends lost 4 bases and 1 base, in that order; junction bases with no gene match: 4. This CDR3 region has 14 residues. The chain's CDR3 is CASSGLGGSYEQYF. The DNA for the CDR3 is TGTGCCAGCAGTGGCCTGGGGGGGTCCTACGAGCAGTACTTC.

The chain carries TRBV7-9 and TRBJ1-2; 7 bases fit TRBD1. The CDR3 loop spans 17 amino acids. Germline V gives CDR1 SEHNR, CDR2 FQNEAQ (reference sequence). Unmatched junction bases numbered 12, after V lost 5 bases and J lost 0 bases. The CDR3 DNA follows: TGTGCCAGCAGCCCAACTACGGGACAGCTCGCTAACTATGGCTACACCTTC. Translated: CASSPTTGQLANYGYTF.

The chain uses TRBV9 and TRBJ1-1; perhaps TRBD1 as D (6 bases). The CDR3 totals 16 residues. Per the germline V gene, CDR1 is SGDLS and CDR2 is YYNGEE. Trimming removed 0 bases from V and 2 bases from J, with 14 bases in between. CDR3 residues: CASSVATNRANTEAFF. The CDR3 nucleotides read TGTGCCAGCAGCGTAGCAACGAACAGGGCTAACACTGAAGCTTTCTTT.

Of note for this clone: The junction does not match germline at one end; this may be a read error. The chain recombines TRBV7-7 with TRBJ1-1; maybe TRBD1 (5 bases). The CDR3 spans 17 residues. The germline V gene has CDR1 SSHAT and CDR2 FNYEAQ (reference sequence). The CDR3 reads CASSLNKGWGPNTEAFF. CDR3 nucleotides: TGTGCTAGCAGCTTAAATAAGGGCTGGGGCCCCAACACTGAAGCTTTCTTT.

CDR3 sequence (DNA): TGTGCCAGCAGCGGGCTAGCTCGCCAAGAGACCCAGTACTTC. The encoded protein is CASSGLARQETQYF. V and J are TRBV7-9 and TRBJ2-5, with D perhaps TRBD2 (5 bases). Germline V gene data show CDR1 as SEHNR and CDR2 as FQNEAQ (reference sequence). This CDR3 contains 14 residues. Trimming took 5 bases from V and 1 from J, leaving 11 bases between them.

The genes are TRBV6-1 and TRBJ1-2, with TRBD1 matching 7 bases. Germline V gene data show CDR1 as MNHNS and CDR2 as SASEGT. The CDR3 sequence is 12 residues long. Trimming removed 5 bases from V and 8 bases from J; junction bases left unmatched: 5. The CDR3 nucleotides read TGTGCCAGCAGTACAGGGGCAAGGGGCTACACCTTC. This translates into CASSTGARGYTF.

The gene calls are TRBV29-1 and TRBJ2-2; unclear D gene. The CDR3 consists of 11 residues. The ends were cut back, 1 base at V and 7 bases at J, with 4 bases in the middle. Germline V gene lookup returns CDR1 SQVTM and CDR2 ANQGSEA. The CDR3 region is CSVEGSGELFF. DNA of the CDR3: TGCAGCGTTGAAGGGAGCGGGGAGCTGTTTTTT.

This rearrangement joins TRBV7-2 to TRBJ1-1, with TRBD1 matching over 7 bases. CDR3 length equals 18 residues. With 4 bases clipped from V and 1 base from J, the junction kept 15 bases outside the gene matches. From germline, CDR1 is SGHTA and CDR2 FQGNSA. DNA of the CDR3: TGTGCCAGCAGCTCACGCCCAGGGGGAGGACAGGCGAACACTGAAGCTTTCTTT. The encoded protein is CASSSRPGGGQANTEAFF.

This clone was observed a single time. This sequence joins TRBV7-9 and TRBJ1-5, with no clear D. The CDR3 length is 12 residues. Germline V gene sequence: CDR1 SEHNR, CDR2 FQNEAQ (reference sequence). V lost 5 bases, J lost 5 bases, and 7 bases lay in between. CDR3 DNA sequence: TGTGCCAGCAGCCGACTGGATCAGCCCCAGCATTTT. This gives the protein CASSRLDQPQHF.